This entry lists 9 T cell receptor beta chains sequenced from one sample in a study of CD8 T cell repertoires and HIV-1 epitope variants. TCRdb keeps only in-frame clones here, not all; method: immunoSEQ multiplex PCR. Of under 100,000 clones listed, roughly 77% are singletons. The specimen was uncultured baseline CD8+ T cells from peripheral blood mononuclear cells (PBMCs). The receptor set was obtained from a male donor with HIV.

This chain connects TRBV9 to TRBJ1-2, with 7 positions matching TRBD1. From germline, CDR1 is SGDLS and CDR2 YYNGEE. V gave up 3 bases and J gave up 7 bases; unmatched junction bases: 9. This CDR3 comprises 14 residues. The CDR3 spells CASSGPRAGGGYTF. CDR3 in DNA: TGTGCCAGCAGCGGACCGAGGGCAGGGGGTGGCTACACCTTC.

V usage is TRBV12-5 and J usage is TRBJ2-5; 9 positions agree with TRBD1. Germline V gives CDR1 LGHNT, CDR2 FRNRAP. J was trimmed by 5 bases and V by 5 bases; bases with no gene match: 18. CDR3 length: 18 amino acids. The CDR3 loop is CASGIARDRVAGVETQYF. CDR3 coding DNA: TGTGCTAGTGGTATCGCCCGGGACAGGGTGGCAGGTGTGGAGACCCAGTACTTC.

For the CDR3, the DNA is TGTGCCAGCGAAAGAGGGTCTTTCTTCGATGGCTACACCTTC. As protein: CASERGSFFDGYTF. The chain employs TRBV6-5 and TRBJ1-2; D remains ambiguous. This CDR3 is built from 14 residues. Trimming took 8 bases from V and 6 from J, leaving 19 bases between them. Germline loops: CDR1 MNHEY, CDR2 SVGAGI.

This chain uses TRBV19 with TRBJ1-2, with a tentative D call TRBD1 (5 bases). The CDR3 is 17 amino acids. Trimming took 2 bases from V and 5 from J, leaving 21 bases between them. Per germline, CDR1 LNHDA and CDR2 SQIVND (reference sequence). In DNA form, the CDR3 reads TGTGCCAGTAGTATACAAGGGGCCTTAACCTCCTCGTATGGCTACACCTTC. The encoded protein is CASSIQGALTSSYGYTF.

The rearrangement joins TRBV27 to TRBJ1-1; no firm D call. Between the trimmed V and J ends, which lost 4 bases and 1 base, there was a span of 13 bases. This CDR3 comprises 15 residues. Germline CDR1 and CDR2: MNHEY and SMNVEV (reference sequence). The DNA of the CDR3 is TGTGCCAGCAGTTCCGCGTTGGGCACGAACACTGAAGCTTTCTTT. It is translated as CASSSALGTNTEAFF.

CDR3 nucleotides: TGTGCCAGCAGCTTGGGTAGCGGGAAGGCGGTAGGAAACATTCAGTACTTC. Translated, it gives CASSLGSGKAVGNIQYF. This chain uses TRBV5-4 with TRBJ2-4, with 8 nucleotides matching TRBD2. J was trimmed by 6 bases and V by 0 bases; bases with no gene match: 11. Germline V gene lookup returns CDR1 SGHNT and CDR2 YYREEE (reference sequence). CDR3 length: 17 amino acids.

This chain links TRBV7-9 with TRBJ1-2; TRBD1 might be the D (5 bases). Between the trimmed V and J ends, which lost 0 bases and 6 bases, there was a span of 8 bases. The CDR3 loop spans 13 amino acids. Germline-derived CDR1 and CDR2 are SEHNR and FQNEAQ (reference sequence). The CDR3 reads CASSLASGNGYTF. The CDR3 DNA is TGTGCCAGCAGCTTAGCGTCAGGGAATGGCTACACCTTC.

The sample holds a few counts of this clone. The rearrangement links TRBV6-5 to TRBJ1-1; perhaps TRBD1 as D (5 bases). The ends were cut back, 3 bases at V and 4 bases at J, with 18 bases in the middle. This CDR3 contains 16 residues. Germline V gene lookup returns CDR1 MNHEY and CDR2 SVGAGI. The CDR3 spells CASSYKTGPGGTEAFF. The CDR3 DNA is TGTGCCAGCAGTTATAAAACAGGCCCCGGGGGCACTGAAGCTTTCTTT.

This clone was seen just once. The chain uses TRBV15 and TRBJ2-3; 11 nucleotides agree with TRBD2. CDR3 length: 16 residues. The germline V gene has CDR1 LNHNV and CDR2 YYDKDF (reference sequence). V shed 1 base, J shed 4 bases, and the junction held 4 bases outside the gene matches. In nucleotides, the CDR3 is TGTGCCACCAGCAGAGTAATAGCGGGAGGGTCAGATACGCAGTATTTT. Encoded protein: CATSRVIAGGSDTQYF.